The rows below give T cell receptor beta chains drawn from one sample of a study of OX40 agonist ivuxolimab in advanced cancers. Profiling relied on immunoSEQ multiplex PCR, and the TCRdb table lists in-frame clones only, not all of them. The sample lists around 15,000 clones, roughly 77% occurring once. This specimen was CD4+ or CD8+ T cells sorted from blood, taken in a trial of the OX40 agonist ivuxolimab. The receptors originated from an adult with an advanced solid tumor such as melanoma, head and neck, liver or kidney cancer. The CDR3 runs from the conserved cysteine through the conserved F or W. The order of the fields is V gene, clone size, CDR3 length, J gene, D gene, CDR3 DNA, CDR3 protein. A D gene is named only where the DNA matches it firmly. A clone size is listed for some rows: how often the clone was seen (once, few, many), or a class if it is expanded.

>TRBV5-4|once|11|TRBJ1-2|-
TGTGCCAGCAGCGGCATCAGGGACTACACCTTC
CASSGIRDYTF
>TRBV27|-|15|TRBJ2-2|-
TGTGCCAGCAGTTTATCGTTTGCGAACACCGGGGAGCTGTTTTTT
CASSLSFANTGELFF
>TRBV27|-|14|TRBJ2-1|TRBD1
TGTGCCCCCAGGGTAGCCAGGCAGGGGGATGAGCAGTTCTTC
CAPRVARQGDEQFF
>TRBV5-4|-|16|TRBJ2-3|TRBD2
TGTGCCAGCAGCTTGGGGGCTAGCGGTACCACAGATACGCAGTATTTT
CASSLGASGTTDTQYF
>TRBV13|-|15|TRBJ1-2|TRBD1
TGCGCCAGCAGCCAAGAATTCGGCAGGGGGGATGGCTACACCTTC
CASSQEFGRGDGYTF
>TRBV9|few|15|TRBJ1-3|-
TGTGCCAGCAGCCCCCGGCCCCTTGGCGGAAACACCATATATTTT
CASSPRPLGGNTIYF
>TRBV19|-|14|TRBJ1-2|TRBD1
TGTGCCAGTAGTATACAGGGGGCCGGCTATGGCTACACCTTC
CASSIQGAGYGYTF
>TRBV28|-|14|TRBJ2-5|TRBD1
TGTGCCAGCAGTTTTACAGGGGGTGGGGAGACCCAGTACTTC
CASSFTGGGETQYF
>TRBV19|-|14|TRBJ1-1|-
TGTGCCAGTAGTATGGTTCTGGTGGGCACTGAAGCTTTCTTT
CASSMVLVGTEAFF
>TRBV7-2|few|15|TRBJ2-1|TRBD2
TGTGCCAGCAGCTCCTTCCCGCGGGAGAACAATGAGCAGTTCTTC
CASSSFPRENNEQFF
>TRBV29-1|-|12|TRBJ2-7|-
TGCAGCGTTGGAGACAGTTCGTACGAGCAGTACTTC
CSVGDSSYEQYF
>TRBV19|-|14|TRBJ1-2|-
TGTGCCAGCAAGGACAGAACCCCTAACTATGGCTACACCTTC
CASKDRTPNYGYTF
>TRBV2|-|15|TRBJ2-5|TRBD2
TGTGCCAGCAGGGCCCGGACTAGCGGACAAGAGACCCAGTACTTC
CASRARTSGQETQYF
>TRBV5-4|-|15|TRBJ2-7|TRBD1
TGTGCCAGCAGCTTGAAGAAACCAGGGGGCCTTGAGCAGTACTTC
CASSLKKPGGLEQYF
>TRBV5-1|-|18|TRBJ2-3|TRBD1
TGCGCCAGCAGCTCTTCGGGACAGGGGTACCTTAGCACAGATACGCAGTATTTT
CASSSSGQGYLSTDTQYF
>TRBV27|-|14|TRBJ2-7|-
TGTGCCAGCGGACACGGTGCGGGTACCTACGAGCAGTACTTC
CASGHGAGTYEQYF
>TRBV11-2|-|15|TRBJ2-1|-
TGTGCCAGCAGCTCGGGACCGGAAGGGAGGAATGAGCAGTTCTTC
CASSSGPEGRNEQFF
>TRBV7-8|-|12|TRBJ2-3|-
TGTGCCAGCAGCTCAGGGCCAGATACGCAGTATTTT
CASSSGPDTQYF
>TRBV27|-|14|TRBJ1-1|TRBD1
TGTGCCAGCAGTCCGTGGACAGGGAATACTGAAGCTTTCTTT
CASSPWTGNTEAFF
>TRBV28|-|14|TRBJ2-7|TRBD1
TGTGCCAGCAGGGACCGACAGGGGACCTACGAGCAGTACTTC
CASRDRQGTYEQYF
>TRBV11-2|large|16|TRBJ1-1|-
TGTGCCAGCAGCTTTAACCAGGCCGGGGCCCACACTGAAGCTTTCTTT
CASSFNQAGAHTEAFF
>TRBV27|-|12|TRBJ1-2|-
TGTGCCAGCAAAGGAGGGTACTATGGCTACACCTTC
CASKGGYYGYTF
>TRBV19|-|14|TRBJ2-2|-
TGTGCCAGTAGTATAGGAGCCGACACCGGGGAGCTGTTTTTT
CASSIGADTGELFF
>TRBV19|-|12|TRBJ1-2|-
TGTGCCAGTAGTATCACCGCATATGGCTACACCTTC
CASSITAYGYTF
>TRBV5-1|few|16|TRBJ2-1|TRBD2
TGCGCCAGCAGCCCATCGGGACTAGCGGAGTACAATGAGCAGTTCTTC
CASSPSGLAEYNEQFF
>TRBV28|-|14|TRBJ2-1|TRBD2
TGTGCCAGCAGTTGGTCTAGCGGTTACAATGAGCAGTTCTTC
CASSWSSGYNEQFF
>TRBV25-1|-|12|TRBJ1-2|TRBD1
TGTGCCAGCAGTACAGGGGGCTATGGCTACACCTTC
CASSTGGYGYTF
>TRBV21-1|-|22|TRBJ2-4|-
TGTGCCAGCAGCATCTGGATGAAGACAGGGGATAGAGTGTTTGCGGCCAAAAACATTCAGTACTTC
CASSIWMKTGDRVFAAKNIQYF
>TRBV9|few|14|TRBJ2-7|TRBD2
TGTGCCAGCAGCGAAGTAGCGGGTGCCTACGAGCAGTACTTC
CASSEVAGAYEQYF
>TRBV19|-|13|TRBJ1-1|TRBD1
TGTGCCAGTAGGACAGGGGGAAGGACTGAAGCTTTCTTT
CASRTGGRTEAFF
>TRBV9|few|14|TRBJ1-3|-
TGTGCCAGCAGCGAGGGGGGATCAGGAAACACCATATATTTT
CASSEGGSGNTIYF
>TRBV9|few|17|TRBJ1-3|TRBD1
TGTGCCAGCAGCGCCTCAGGGGGAGGGCTTGGAGGAAACACCATATATTTT
CASSASGGGLGGNTIYF
>TRBV15|once|13|TRBJ2-7|-
TGTGCCACCAGCATGTGGGTTCGCGACGAGCAGTACTTC
CATSMWVRDEQYF
>TRBV19|few|16|TRBJ2-7|TRBD1
TGTGCCAGTAGTATAGGCTCCGGGACAGGGCCCTTGGAGCAGTACTTC
CASSIGSGTGPLEQYF
>TRBV16|-|11|TRBJ2-1|-
TGTGCCAGCAGCCAAACCCCCGAGCAGTTCTTC
CASSQTPEQFF
>TRBV6-1|-|11|TRBJ1-4|-
TGTGCCAGCAGGGCACCGCGTCGACTGTTTTTT
CASRAPRRLFF
>TRBV27|-|15|TRBJ2-7|TRBD2
TGTGCCAGCAGACTAGCGGGAGGGCCTTCCTACGAGCAGTACTTC
CASRLAGGPSYEQYF